One and the same sample provided the 15 T cell receptor beta chains below, sequenced in a study of cytomegalovirus exposure and HLA in healthy donors. The PCR ran on 60 Vbeta and 13 Jbeta primers. Measured with immunoSEQ multiplex PCR; TCRdb has only the in-frame clones, and not every one. The sample holds around 200,000 clones, 82% seen once. The sequenced sample was PBMCs. These receptor sequences come from a man aged 40-55 years in good health and CMV-seropositive.

V gene TRBV6-4 combines with J gene TRBJ2-3; 7 bases line up with TRBD1. Germline V gene sequence: CDR1 MRHNA, CDR2 SNTAGT. V gave up 5 bases and J gave up 2 bases; unmatched junction bases: 7. The CDR3 totals 15 residues. The CDR3 DNA follows: TGTGCCAGCAGTCCGACAGGGTATTTCACAGATACGCAGTATTTT. Encoded protein: CASSPTGYFTDTQYF.

This clone has a handful of counts. The chain is built from TRBV21-1 and TRBJ2-6; TRBD1 is the table's D call, not checked against the DNA. TRBV21-1 is reported as a pseudogene. CDR3 length: 17 amino acids. CDR3 in amino acids: CAIFRDRGHSGANVLTF. The CDR3 region has the DNA TGTGCCATCTTCCGGGACAGGGGGCATTCTGGGGCCAACGTCCTGACTTTC.

This rearrangement joins TRBV7-9 to TRBJ2-3, with a tentative D call TRBD2 (5 bases). Trimming stripped 1 base from V and 6 bases from J, with 8 bases between. The CDR3 length is 13 residues. Germline CDR1 and CDR2: SEHNR and FQNEAQ (reference sequence). Here the CDR3 DNA reads TGTGCCAGCAGCTTAGTGTTAGCGGATACGCAGTATTTT. This sequence encodes CASSLVLADTQYF.

The chain has TRBV14 and TRBJ2-3; TRBD2 matches at 7 bases. The V gene end was trimmed by 1 base and the J gene end by 4 bases; junction bases not matched to a gene: 11. This CDR3 has 17 residues. Germline V gene lookup returns CDR1 SGHDN and CDR2 FVKESK. CDR3 in DNA: TGTGCCAGCAGCCAAGGAGATCGGGGAGGGTGGCCAGATACGCAGTATTTT. As protein: CASSQGDRGGWPDTQYF.

This clone turned up a few times. The chain recombines TRBV19 with TRBJ1-1, with D possibly matching TRBD1 (5 bases). This CDR3 is 14 amino acids long. Trimming pared 3 bases from V and 1 base from J, leaving 9 bases between. Germline V CDR1 and CDR2: LNHDA, SQIVND (reference sequence). The CDR3 is CASSMVTENTEAFF. The CDR3 DNA follows: TGTGCCAGTAGTATGGTGACAGAGAACACTGAAGCTTTCTTT.

The chain has TRBV5-5 and TRBJ1-5; D perhaps matches TRBD1 (6 bases). The V gene's germline CDR1 is SGHKS and CDR2 YYEKEE (reference sequence). The CDR3 spans 15 residues. Trimming left V 4 bases short and J 4 bases short, with 15 bases between. The CDR3 is CASSMDSFPNQPQHF. DNA for the CDR3: TGTGCCAGCAGCATGGACAGTTTCCCAAATCAGCCCCAGCATTTT.

V is TRBV27 and J is TRBJ1-1, with D hard to call. Germline values: CDR1 MNHEY, CDR2 SMNVEV (reference sequence). This CDR3 has 14 amino acids. Trimming removed 2 bases at V and 8 bases at J, with 15 bases between. CDR3 residues: CASSLTLGEGEAFF. The CDR3 region has the DNA TGTGCCAGCAGTTTAACCCTCGGGGAGGGCGAAGCTTTCTTT.

V usage is TRBV11-3 and J usage is TRBJ1-3; D gene ambiguous. Trimming stripped 4 bases from V and 4 bases from J, with 8 bases between. The CDR3 runs to 13 residues. Germline CDR1 reads SGHNT; CDR2 reads YENEEA. CDR3 loop: CASSSIQGNTIYF. The CDR3 bases are TGTGCCAGCAGCTCCATACAGGGAAACACCATATATTTT.

The chain is built from TRBV2 and TRBJ2-1; 9 nucleotides align to TRBD2. Germline V gene data show CDR1 as SNHLY and CDR2 as FYNNEI. This CDR3 has 14 residues. Losses at the gene ends were 4 bases for V and 8 bases for J; bases not matched to a gene: 6. The CDR3 bases are TGTGCCAGCAGTGGAGTAGCGGGAGCACATGAGCAGTTCTTC. Translating gives CASSGVAGAHEQFF.

The chain combines TRBV19 with TRBJ1-1; D remains unclear. From germline, CDR1 is LNHDA and CDR2 SQIVND (reference sequence). This CDR3 is 12 amino acids long. V lost 3 bases and J lost 5, with 7 bases in between. The CDR3 DNA sequence: TGTGCCAGTAGTATGGCGGTAACTGAAGCTTTCTTT. Its protein is CASSMAVTEAFF. Using reference TRBV19 and TRBJ1-1 for the parts outside the CDR3, the full variable domain is DGGITQSPKYLFRKEGQNVTLSCEQNLNHDAMYWYRQDPGQGLRLIYYSQIVNDFQKGDIAEGYSVSREKKESFPLTVTSAQKNPTAFYLCASSMAVTEAFFGQGTRLTVV.

The chain carries TRBV9 and TRBJ2-2; TRBD2 matches at 10 bases. After removal of 0 bases from V and 6 bases from J, the junction contained 5 bases not matched to a gene. There are 16 residues in the CDR3. The germline gives CDR1 SGDLS, CDR2 YYNGEE. The CDR3 protein is CASSVVASGSSGELFF. The CDR3 nucleotides are TGTGCCAGCAGCGTAGTGGCTAGCGGGAGCTCCGGGGAGCTGTTTTTT.

This clone was counted only a few times. The chain uses TRBV18 and TRBJ2-1; D is possibly TRBD2 (6 bases). Germline CDR1 is KGHSH and CDR2 is LQKENI. Trimming pared 4 bases from V and 8 bases from J, leaving 6 bases between. The CDR3 runs 11 residues. CDR3 nucleotide sequence: TGTGCCAGCTCACGGAGGGATGAGCAGTTCTTC. It yields the protein CASSRRDEQFF.

V is TRBV4-1 and J is TRBJ2-2, with D perhaps TRBD2 (6 bases). There are 17 residues in the CDR3. Deletions cut 1 base from V and 2 bases from J, with 14 bases between. Germline assignment: CDR1 MGHRA and CDR2 YSYEKL. The CDR3 sequence is CASSQGLARTNTGELFF. The CDR3 DNA reads TGCGCCAGCAGCCAAGGGCTAGCGCGTACTAACACCGGGGAGCTGTTTTTT.

This clone was counted only a few times. The chain carries TRBV14 and TRBJ2-7, with 7 bases that match TRBD2. The V and J ends lost 4 bases and 4 bases, in that order; junction bases with no gene match: 10. CDR1 is SGHDN and CDR2 is FVKESK in the germline V gene. This CDR3 is built from 15 residues. The CDR3, as DNA: TGTGCCAGCAGCCGGGGACTAACCCTATTTTACGAGCAGTACTTC. Translation gives CASSRGLTLFYEQYF.

This sequence joins TRBV27 and TRBJ2-5; D is uncertain. V lost 6 bases to trimming and J lost 2 bases, with 16 bases between them. This CDR3 region has 15 residues. CDR1 MNHEY and CDR2 SMNVEV come from the germline V gene (reference sequence). The CDR3 loop is CASSAAPAVQETQYF. CDR3 coding DNA: TGTGCCAGCAGCGCCGCCCCTGCGGTTCAAGAGACCCAGTACTTC.